This T cell receptor beta chain was observed in a study of blood T cell repertoires in COVID-19 (dated by TCRdb to 2019 to 2021). Describing the broader study: The collaborator samples originated in the United States, Italy and Spain and spanned the acute and convalescent phases of COVID-19. The repertoires were released in a freely available public database meant as a resource for research on the immune response to SARS-CoV-2. HLA class I and class II types, where available, came from metadata supplied by the sample provider rather than from assay-based typing. Subjects who had been exposed to COVID-19, were actively infected with it, or had recovered from it provided the deeply sampled blood TCRbeta repertoires that made up the dataset. The sample metadata nearly always contained a de-identified subject ID, COVID-19 status, age in years and sex. The samples were drawn from two sources: the first 160 participants of the ongoing ImmuneRACE study, and about 1,300 subjects contributed by 6 global collaborators. The material from the prospective study consisted of cDNA or gDNA derived from T cells, B-cell-depleted T cells, or PBMCs. Broader findings and caveats from the paper: The quantity of clinical and demographic metadata differed by source and by participant and was supplied without curation.

This clone was picked up one time. No cognate antigen has been identified for it. There are no base qualities to consult, and no much larger clone falls within one base. Collaborating institutions collected whole blood in K2EDTA tubes following their own protocols. Collaborator samples were shipped for TCRbeta analysis as frozen whole blood, isolated PBMCs, or DNA extracted from either sample type. The V end loses 3 bases and the J end loses 7 bases, and a stretch of 10 bases separates them. Sequences MNHEY (CDR1) and SMNVEV (CDR2) are obtained from the germline V gene (reference sequence). Its CDR3 holds 13 amino acids, cysteine through phenylalanine. The CDR3 DNA has 39 bases and is translated from base 1. TCRbeta CDR3 regions were amplified from genomic DNA by means of the immunoSEQ Assay, a bias-controlled multiplex PCR. The published analysis was carried out like this. Within the assay, amplification of reference gene primers was used to estimate how many nucleated cells each sample contained. Sequence reads were collapsed and filtered to measure the absolute abundance of every unique TCRbeta CDR3 rearrangement. For each sample, productive Simpson clonality was calculated as the square root of Simpson's diversity index across productive rearrangements. As stored in TCRdb, this immuneACCESS dataset retains in-frame rearrangements with V and J assigned. A fraction of the clones does not appear; measured against another copy, unresolved V genes explain less than half of the discrepancy, and the remainder lacks a known reason. V and J calls and clone size are as listed in that table; D and trimming were resolved from the DNA. The sample profile shows tens of thousands of clones; approximately 92% of them were found once. The ten biggest clones cover roughly 13% of the sample.

The rearrangement joined TRBV27 to TRBJ2-1; tentative D gene TRBD1, with 6 bases matching. Sequencing was done on a sample of peripheral blood. The source of this sequence is a human donor with active COVID-19. The donor label of this sample is uncertain. CDR3 region: CASSFQGGNEQFF. The DNA reads as follows: TGTGCCAGCAGTTTCCAAGGGGGAAATGAGCAGTTCTTC.